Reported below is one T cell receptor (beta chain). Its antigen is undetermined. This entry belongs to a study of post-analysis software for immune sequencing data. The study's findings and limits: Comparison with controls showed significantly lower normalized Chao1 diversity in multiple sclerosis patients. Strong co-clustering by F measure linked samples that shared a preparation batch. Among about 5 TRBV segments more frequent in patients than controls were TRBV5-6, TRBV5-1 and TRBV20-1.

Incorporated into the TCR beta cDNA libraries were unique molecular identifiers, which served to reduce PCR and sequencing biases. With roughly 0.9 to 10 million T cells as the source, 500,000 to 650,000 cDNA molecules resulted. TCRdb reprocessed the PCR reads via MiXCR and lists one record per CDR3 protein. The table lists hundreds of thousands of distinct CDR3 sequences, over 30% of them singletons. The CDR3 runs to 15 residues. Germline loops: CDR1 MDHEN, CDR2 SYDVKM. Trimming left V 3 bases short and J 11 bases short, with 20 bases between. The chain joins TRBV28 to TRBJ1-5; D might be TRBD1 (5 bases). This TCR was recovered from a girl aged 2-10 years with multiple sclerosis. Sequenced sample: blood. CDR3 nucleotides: TGTGCCAGCAGTTTCAGTCCTAGCGGGAGACAGACCCAGCATTTT. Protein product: CASSFSPSGRQTQHF.